These 15 T cell receptor beta chains originate from one sample sequenced in a study of blood T cell repertoires in COVID-19. The assay was immunoSEQ multiplex PCR, and TCRdb's table has in-frame clones only and misses some. Here the sample spans 25,000 to 35,000 clones, more than 70% being singletons. The sample taken for sequencing was peripheral blood. These receptors all stem from a human donor in a cohort sampled during active COVID-19.

The chain combines TRBV2 with TRBJ1-4; no clear D. With 6 bases removed from V and 7 bases from J, the gap between germline ends came to 12 bases. This CDR3 has 13 residues. CDR1 SNHLY and CDR2 FYNNEI come from the germline V gene. The CDR3 DNA reads TGTGCCAGCAGGGCCGGGGAGGGTGAAAAACTGTTTTTT. Its protein is CASRAGEGEKLFF.

The chain employs TRBV11-2 and TRBJ2-5; TRBD1 aligns across 8 bases. The germline V gene encodes CDR1 SGHAT and CDR2 FQNNGV. V was pared by 2 bases and J by 5 bases, with 7 bases of the junction left unmatched. The CDR3 covers 15 residues. The CDR3 here is CASSLSAGGSETQYF. The CDR3 bases are TGTGCCAGCAGCTTAAGCGCAGGGGGCTCGGAGACCCAGTACTTC.

In nucleotides, the CDR3 is TGTGCCAGTAGTATCGACAGGCAGGTAACAGATACGCAGTATTTT. As protein: CASSIDRQVTDTQYF. V usage is TRBV19 and J usage is TRBJ2-3; possibly TRBD1 for D (6 bases). The CDR3 sequence is 15 residues long. CDR1 LNHDA and CDR2 SQIVND come from the germline V gene (reference sequence). The V end was cut by 3 bases, the J end by 3 bases, with 13 bases between.

V is TRBV5-1 and J is TRBJ2-1; 9 nucleotides align to TRBD2. Germline V CDR1 and CDR2: SGHRS, YFSETQ. V lost 0 bases to trimming and J lost 8 bases; unmatched junction nucleotides: 9. The length of the CDR3 is 16 residues. CDR3 nucleotides: TGCGCCAGCAGCTTGGTTGGGCGGGGGGGCCTGGATGAGCAGTTCTTC. It specifies CASSLVGRGGLDEQFF.

CDR3 in amino acids: CASSGGGRGSYNEQFF. The CDR3 coding sequence is TGTGCCAGCAGCGGGGGAGGGAGAGGGTCCTACAATGAGCAGTTCTTC. The chain is built from TRBV18 and TRBJ2-1, with 8 bases that match TRBD2. The germline CDR1 and CDR2 sequences are KGHSH and LQKENI. The CDR3 length is 16 residues. J lost 1 base, V lost 8 bases, and 10 bases had no gene match.

The V call is TRBV18, the J call TRBJ2-3; tentative D call: TRBD1 (6 bases). Trimming pared 0 bases from V and 1 base from J, leaving 11 bases between. Germline values: CDR1 KGHSH, CDR2 LQKENI. This CDR3 has 16 residues. In DNA form, the CDR3 reads TGTGCCAGCTCACCACCCGTGGGACAACGCACAGATACGCAGTATTTT. It encodes CASSPPVGQRTDTQYF. The whole variable domain, filled in from reference TRBV18 and TRBJ2-3, reads NAGVMQNPRHLVRRRGQEARLRCSPMKGHSHVYWYRQLPEEGLKFMVYLQKENIIDESGMPKERFSAEFPKEGPSILRIQQVVRGDSAAYFCASSPPVGQRTDTQYFGPGTRLTVL.

This chain uses TRBV5-1 with TRBJ2-1; 7 bases agree with TRBD2. This CDR3 region has 16 residues. V lost 0 bases to trimming and J lost 5 bases; unmatched junction nucleotides: 8. The germline V gene encodes CDR1 SGHRS and CDR2 YFSETQ. The CDR3 protein is CASSLAWGRADNEQFF. The DNA for the CDR3 is TGCGCCAGCAGCTTGGCCTGGGGGAGGGCCGACAATGAGCAGTTCTTC.

This chain links TRBV2 with TRBJ2-7, with 12 bases lining up with TRBD2. The CDR3 consists of 15 residues. V gave up 5 bases and J gave up 1 base; unmatched junction bases: 3. Per germline, CDR1 SNHLY and CDR2 FYNNEI. CDR3 loop: CASSPLAGGSYEQYF. CDR3 in DNA: TGTGCCAGCAGTCCCCTAGCGGGAGGGTCCTACGAGCAGTACTTC.

This clone was picked up one time. The chain recombines TRBV6-5 with TRBJ1-4; a possible D gene is TRBD1 (5 bases). Germline V gives CDR1 MNHEY, CDR2 SVGAGI. Trimming pared 0 bases from V and 3 bases from J, leaving 11 bases between. CDR3 size: 16 residues. Here the CDR3 DNA reads TGTGCCAGCAGTTACTCCGGAAGGGGCTCTAATGAAAAACTGTTTTTT. This sequence encodes CASSYSGRGSNEKLFF.

The V gene is TRBV25-1, the J gene TRBJ1-4; the D gene is possibly TRBD1 (6 bases). With 6 bases removed from V and 8 bases from J, the gap between germline ends came to 10 bases. Germline assignment: CDR1 MGHDK and CDR2 SYGVNS. The CDR3 is made up of 12 amino acids. CDR3 in amino acids: CASRGDIEKLFF. The DNA of the CDR3 is TGTGCCAGCAGGGGGGACATCGAAAAACTGTTTTTT.

The chain carries TRBV5-4 and TRBJ2-3; 7 bases map to TRBD2. The CDR3 runs 16 residues. The trim removed 4 bases at V and 2 bases at J, leaving 10 bases unmatched. Germline V CDR1 and CDR2: SGHNT, YYREEE (reference sequence). The CDR3 DNA follows: TGTGCCAGCAGCCCACTTCGGCGGGGGTCCACAGATACGCAGTATTTT. Translating gives CASSPLRRGSTDTQYF.

This clone was found a few times. The rearrangement joins TRBV7-9 to TRBJ1-4, with unresolved D. The CDR3 extends over 11 amino acids. The germline CDR1 and CDR2 sequences are SEHNR and FQNEAQ (reference sequence). The V gene lost 5 bases and the J gene lost 12 bases, with 10 bases spanning the gap. The DNA of the CDR3 is TGTGCCAGCAGCACTACCCCCGAACTGTTTTTT. This sequence encodes CASSTTPELFF.

The CDR3 here is CASSPGPGQGFYEQYF. CDR3 coding DNA: TGCGCCAGCAGCCCGGGACCGGGACAGGGTTTTTACGAGCAGTACTTC. The chain combines TRBV5-1 with TRBJ2-7, with 9 nucleotides matching TRBD1. Trimming removed 4 bases from V and 4 bases from J; junction bases left unmatched: 12. CDR1 and CDR2 from the germline V gene are SGHRS and YFSETQ. This CDR3 comprises 16 residues.

J is TRBJ1-2 and V is TRBV7-8; no clear D. This CDR3 is 14 amino acids long. The V end lost 5 bases, the J end lost 2 bases, and 12 bases lay between the germline ends. Germline V gene lookup returns CDR1 SGHVS and CDR2 FQNEAQ. The CDR3 DNA reads TGTGCCAGCAGCCTATACGACAACAACTATGGCTACACCTTC. Protein: CASSLYDNNYGYTF.

The J gene is TRBJ2-7, the V gene TRBV10-2, with 7 nucleotides matching TRBD1. Per germline, CDR1 WSHSY and CDR2 SAAADI. The CDR3 spans 15 residues. V lost 5 bases, J lost 0 bases, and 7 bases stayed unmatched. The CDR3 coding sequence is TGCGCCAGCAGTCCGACCAACAGGGGCTCCTACGAGCAGTACTTC. Its protein product is CASSPTNRGSYEQYF.